Shown below are 7 T cell receptor beta chains from a single sample sequenced in a study of blood T cells in healthy people across ages. Primed by a sample-barcoded 5' primer and a J-beta primer mix, a second PCR proceeded for roughly 7 to 11 cycles. A single record per CDR3 protein comes from TCRdb applying MiXCR to the 5' RACE reads. The data show 800,000 to 950,000 distinct CDR3 sequences, with around 29% seen just once and roughly a tenth held by the top ten. The sample was also reused in another study, on T cells of mothers and their children.

The sample consisted of blood. The source is a woman in her thirties or forties in good health.

The chain carries TRBV4-1 and TRBJ2-5; D is ambiguous. Germline V gene data show CDR1 as MGHRA and CDR2 as YSYEKL. The CDR3 extends over 15 amino acids. Trimming left V 1 base short and J 4 bases short, with 13 bases between. CDR3 amino acids: CASSQGVTATETQYF. The CDR3 bases are TGCGCCAGCAGCCAAGGTGTAACAGCAACAGAGACCCAGTACTTC.

This clonotype was detected only a few times. Possible read error: a much larger clone is one base away. The chain links TRBV29-1 to TRBJ1-2; D call uncertain. From germline, CDR1 is SQVTM and CDR2 ANQGSEA. The germline V and J ends were trimmed by 7 bases and 10 bases, with 16 bases remaining between them. The length of the CDR3 is 11 residues. CDR3 in amino acids: CSARSPRDYTF. CDR3 nucleotides: TGCAGCGCCAGGAGCCCGAGGGACTACACCTTC.

J is TRBJ1-2 and V is TRBV7-9; unclear D gene. V was pared by 0 bases and J by 3 bases, with 8 bases between. This CDR3 has 14 residues. Germline V lookup: CDR1 SEHNR, CDR2 FQNEAQ (reference sequence). For the CDR3, the DNA is TGTGCCAGCAGCTTAGCAAGGGTTGACTATGGCTACACCTTC. Protein sequence: CASSLARVDYGYTF.

This clonotype appeared once. This rearrangement joins TRBV2 to TRBJ2-3; D gene uncertain. The CDR3 spans 16 residues. Trimming removed 7 bases from V and 3 bases from J, with 20 bases in between. The V gene's germline CDR1 is SNHLY and CDR2 FYNNEI. Written as DNA, the CDR3 is TGTGCCAGCACGTACGGAGTAGTCCGTGGGACAGATACGCAGTATTTT. It yields the protein CASTYGVVRGTDTQYF.

The table lists this clonotype with a few counts. The chain recombines TRBV7-6 with TRBJ1-4, with 9 positions matching TRBD1. V was pared by 5 bases and J by 8 bases, with 12 bases of the junction left unmatched. From germline, CDR1 is SGHVS and CDR2 FNYEAQ. The CDR3 extends over 16 amino acids. Here the CDR3 DNA reads TGTGCCAGCAGCCCTCAGCCGGGACAGGGCGGGGAAAAACTGTTTTTT. This codes for CASSPQPGQGGEKLFF.

The count of this clonotype is one. The chain has TRBV7-9 and TRBJ2-2; D possibly corresponds to TRBD2 (6 bases). This CDR3 contains 15 residues. The germline gives CDR1 SEHNR, CDR2 FQNEAQ (reference sequence). Trimming took off 5 bases at V and 6 bases at J, with 16 bases between the two ends. The CDR3 spells CASSRQNAGSGELFF. CDR3 nucleotide sequence: TGTGCCAGCAGCCGGCAAAATGCGGGGTCCGGGGAGCTGTTTTTT.

This clonotype has a handful of counts. This chain links TRBV5-1 with TRBJ2-6; the D gene is possibly TRBD1 (6 bases). V was clipped by 1 base and J by 4 bases, with 15 bases between them. CDR3 size: 17 residues. The V gene's germline CDR1 is SGHRS and CDR2 YFSETQ. CDR3 protein: CASSLPEQGNGANVLTF. CDR3 bases: TGCGCCAGCAGCTTGCCCGAGCAGGGGAACGGGGCCAACGTCCTGACTTTC.